A selection of T cell receptor beta chains follows, all from one sample in a study of glioma-infiltrating T cells after dendritic cell vaccination. Generated by immunoSEQ multiplex PCR, the TCRdb table keeps only in-frame clones and is missing some. The sample gives about 87,000 clones, around 83% of which show up once; less than 7% is in the top ten. This sample comprised blood, obtained after dendritic cell vaccination. These receptors came from a human donor with glioblastoma. Both conserved end residues are part of each CDR3. D genes are given only for firm matches. The size field is filled for only some rows; it gives once, few, many or a size class.

j_call | cdr3_length | clone_size | v_call | d_call | cdr3_nt | cdr3_aa
TRBJ1-1 | 14 | . | TRBV5-5 | . | TGTGCCAGCAGCTTACGACTTACGAACACTGAAGCTTTCTTT | CASSLRLTNTEAFF
TRBJ2-3 | 14 | . | TRBV7-2 | TRBD2 | TGTGCCAGCAGGCCAGCGGGGCATTCAGATACGCAGTATTTT | CASRPAGHSDTQYF
TRBJ1-1 | 13 | . | TRBV30 | TRBD1 | TGTGCCTGGAAGAGGGACAGGGACACTGAAGCTTTCTTT | CAWKRDRDTEAFF
TRBJ2-2 | 14 | . | TRBV7-3 | . | TGTGCCAGCAGCTTAGCAGCGAACACCGGGGAGCTGTTTTTT | CASSLAANTGELFF
TRBJ2-2 | 15 | . | TRBV30 | . | TGTGCCTGGAGTGGAGCGCCCGGAGGAACCGGGGAGCTGTTTTTT | CAWSGAPGGTGELFF
TRBJ1-6 | 17 | . | TRBV19 | TRBD1 | TGTGCCAGTAGTATTCGCGGCAGGGGGTCCTATAATTCACCCCTCCACTTT | CASSIRGRGSYNSPLHF
TRBJ1-2 | 13 | . | TRBV2 | TRBD1 | TGTGCCAGCAGTCCGGGACAGGGGTATGGCTACACCTTC | CASSPGQGYGYTF
TRBJ1-2 | 13 | . | TRBV30 | . | TGTGCCTGGAACCCCACGGGGGGTTGGGGCTACACCTTC | CAWNPTGGWGYTF
TRBJ2-7 | 14 | . | TRBV5-1 | . | TGCGCCAGCAGCTTGTACGGGAACGGCTACGAGCAGTACTTC | CASSLYGNGYEQYF
TRBJ2-1 | 11 | . | TRBV30 | . | TGTGCCTGGGCTCCCGGGGGTAGGATGTTCTTC | CAWAPGGRMFF
TRBJ1-6 | 13 | once | TRBV11-1 | TRBD1 | TGTGCCAGCAGCTTGGACAGGGCTTCACCCCTCCACTTT | CASSLDRASPLHF
TRBJ2-7 | 17 | few | TRBV5-8 | TRBD2 | TGTGCCAGCAGCTTCATGCGACTAGCGGGGGGGCTAAACGAGCAGTACTTC | CASSFMRLAGGLNEQYF
TRBJ2-2 | 16 | . | TRBV5-1 | TRBD1 | TGCGCCAGCAGCAAGGGGACAACGACAGGGGGCGAGGAGCTGTTTTTT | CASSKGTTTGGEELFF
TRBJ1-1 | 13 | . | TRBV6-1 | . | TGTGCCAGCAGTACAGGGTACGGCACTGAAGCTTTCTTT | CASSTGYGTEAFF
TRBJ2-5 | 15 | . | TRBV7-6 | TRBD1 | TGTGCCAGCAGCGTAGATACAGGGGGCACGGAGACCCAGTACTTC | CASSVDTGGTETQYF
TRBJ2-7 | 16 | few | TRBV7-2 | TRBD2 | TGTGCCAGCAGCTTGGATGGGACTAGCGGGGGGTACGAGCAGTACTTC | CASSLDGTSGGYEQYF
TRBJ2-3 | 15 | . | TRBV2 | TRBD2 | TGTGCCAGCAGTGAAAGAAGCGGGGGGACAGATACGCAGTATTTT | CASSERSGGTDTQYF
TRBJ2-1 | 14 | . | TRBV7-8 | TRBD2 | TGTGCCAGCAGCTTGCTAGCGGGGTACAATGAGCAGTTCTTC | CASSLLAGYNEQFF
TRBJ1-1 | 15 | . | TRBV9 | TRBD1 | TGTGCCAGCAGCGTCCAGGACAGGGGACCCACTGAAGCTTTCTTT | CASSVQDRGPTEAFF
TRBJ1-6 | 13 | . | TRBV16 | . | TGTGCCAGCAGCCAATGGCTCAATTCACCCCTCCACTTT | CASSQWLNSPLHF
TRBJ2-1 | 14 | . | TRBV7-2 | TRBD1 | TGTGCCAGCAGGACAGGGAGCTCCTACAATGAGCAGTTCTTC | CASRTGSSYNEQFF
TRBJ1-5 | 15 | . | TRBV6-1 | . | TGTGCCAGCAGTGAAGCGAATGACAGCTATCAGCCCCAGCATTTT | CASSEANDSYQPQHF
TRBJ1-4 | 14 | . | TRBV5-6 | . | TGTGCCAGCAGCTTGCTCAGGGTTCATGAAAAACTGTTTTTT | CASSLLRVHEKLFF
TRBJ1-2 | 15 | . | TRBV6-1 | . | TGTGCCAGCAGCACCTCCGGAAGAGGGGGCTATGGCTACACCTTC | CASSTSGRGGYGYTF
TRBJ1-1 | 14 | . | TRBV5-1 | . | TGCGCCAGCAGCTTGGAACAAAAGTTCACTGAAGCTTTCTTT | CASSLEQKFTEAFF
TRBJ2-3 | 14 | . | TRBV7-2 | . | TGTGCCAGCAGCGCCCGCGGGGTTCTAGATACGCAGTATTTT | CASSARGVLDTQYF
TRBJ2-1 | 15 | . | TRBV4-3 | TRBD2 | TGCGCCAGCAGCCCCGCAGCGGGGGGAAGCAATGAGCAGTTCTTC | CASSPAAGGSNEQFF
TRBJ1-2 | 13 | once | TRBV29-1 | . | TGCAGCGTTGGGAGAGGGGGGGGCTATGGCTACACCTTC | CSVGRGGGYGYTF
TRBJ2-3 | 14 | . | TRBV6-1 | . | TGTGCCAGCAGTGAAGCTAGCGGAGGAGATACGCAGTATTTT | CASSEASGGDTQYF
TRBJ2-7 | 14 | . | TRBV5-1 | . | TGCGCCAGCAGCACGGGGTCCGGGCCAGTCGAGCAGTACTTC | CASSTGSGPVEQYF
TRBJ1-1 | 14 | . | TRBV19 | . | TGTGCCAGTAGTATGGGGCAGCTACACACTGAAGCTTTCTTT | CASSMGQLHTEAFF
TRBJ1-2 | 13 | few | TRBV27 | TRBD1 | TGTGCCAGCAGAGATGCAGGGGGCTATGGCTACACCTTC | CASRDAGGYGYTF
TRBJ1-4 | 19 | . | TRBV4-1 | . | TGCGCCAGCAGCTTCTCGTACGGGGAAGGTTTTATTTATAGTGAAAAACTGTTTTTT | CASSFSYGEGFIYSEKLFF
TRBJ2-5 | 15 | . | TRBV27 | . | TGTGCCAGCAGCTTAGAAGGGAGGCAAGGGGAGACCCAGTACTTC | CASSLEGRQGETQYF
TRBJ1-2 | 14 | . | TRBV9 | . | TGTGCCAGCAGCGTGCAGACAGGAAACTATGGCTACACCTTC | CASSVQTGNYGYTF
TRBJ2-2 | 15 | . | TRBV7-9 | . | TGTGCCAGCAGCTTAGCCAGCGGGACAACCGGGGAGCTGTTTTTT | CASSLASGTTGELFF
TRBJ2-2 | 15 | . | TRBV27 | TRBD2 | TGTGCCAGCAGTATTAGCGGGGCGAACACCGGGGAGCTGTTTTTT | CASSISGANTGELFF
TRBJ2-2 | 15 | . | TRBV5-1 | TRBD1 | TGCGCCAGCAGCCCAGGGACAGTGCGCACCGGGGAGCTGTTTTTT | CASSPGTVRTGELFF
TRBJ1-5 | 13 | . | TRBV30 | . | TGTGCCTGGAGTGTAAGTCAAACTCTTCCCCAGCATTTT | CAWSVSQTLPQHF
TRBJ1-1 | 14 | many | TRBV7-9 | . | TGTGCCAGCAGTCCCGACGCCGGGGGCACTGAAGCTTTCTTT | CASSPDAGGTEAFF
TRBJ1-2 | 13 | once | TRBV25-1 | . | TGTGCCAGCAGTCGGGGGACCGACTATGGCTACACCTTC | CASSRGTDYGYTF
TRBJ1-1 | 15 | . | TRBV6-5 | TRBD1 | TGTGCCAGCAGTTACACTAGGACAGGGGGGACTGAAGCTTTCTTT | CASSYTRTGGTEAFF